Each of the 22 T cell receptor beta chains below was sequenced from the same sample in a study of blood T cells in healthy people across ages. A second PCR, run for about 7 to 12 cycles, used a sample-barcoded 5' primer plus a J-beta primer mix. TCRdb re-analysed the 5' RACE reads in MiXCR, keeping a single row per CDR3 protein. This repertoire shows roughly 2 million distinct CDR3 sequences, around 48% found once; its top ten account for less than 2.5%. The sample comprised blood. The receptors shown here come from a woman between 40 and 50 years old in good health.

The V and J genes are TRBV29-1 and TRBJ2-4; D may be TRBD2 (6 bases). The CDR3 totals 15 residues. The germline V and J ends were trimmed by 2 bases and 3 bases, with 14 bases remaining between them. Germline V lookup: CDR1 SQVTM, CDR2 ANQGSEA. CDR3 residues: CSVENIGGSKNIQYF. CDR3 DNA sequence: TGCAGCGTTGAAAACATCGGGGGTAGCAAAAACATTCAGTACTTC.

The rearrangement links TRBV6-5 to TRBJ2-4; perhaps D is TRBD1 or TRBD2 (5 bases each). Between the trimmed V and J ends, which lost 7 bases and 9 bases, there was a span of 16 bases. This CDR3 is 13 amino acids long. Germline assignment: CDR1 MNHEY and CDR2 SVGAGI. The CDR3 loop reads CASTPPGQSIQYF. CDR3 nucleotide sequence: TGTGCCAGCACCCCGCCGGGGCAGAGCATTCAGTACTTC.

V and J are TRBV4-3 and TRBJ1-4; D gene ambiguous. The CDR3 is made up of 17 amino acids. CDR1 LGHNA and CDR2 YSLEER come from the germline V gene. Trimming removed 0 bases from V and 4 bases from J, with 15 bases in between. In DNA, the CDR3 is TGCGCCAGCAGCCAAGATTTCCTGTTGGAGATTAATGAAAAACTGTTTTTT. Its translation: CASSQDFLLEINEKLFF.

The chain links TRBV7-9 to TRBJ1-1, with unresolved D. Germline assignment: CDR1 SEHNR and CDR2 FQNEAQ (reference sequence). This CDR3 comprises 14 residues. The V end lost 2 bases, the J end lost 4 bases, and 11 bases lay between the germline ends. CDR3 bases: TGTGCCAGCAGCTTAAGACGGACCCTCACTGAAGCTTTCTTT. Protein sequence: CASSLRRTLTEAFF.

The chain combines TRBV25-1 with TRBJ2-2; 7 bases match TRBD1. Trimming at V came to 4 bases and at J to 4 bases, leaving 6 bases not matched to a gene. Germline CDR1 reads MGHDK; CDR2 reads SYGVNS. The CDR3 consists of 15 residues. The CDR3: CASSALGQTTGELFF. The CDR3 nucleotides read TGTGCCAGCAGTGCATTGGGACAGACCACCGGGGAGCTGTTTTTT. Based on the CDR3 plus reference TRBV25-1 and TRBJ2-2, the full variable domain is EADIYQTPRYLVIGTGKKITLECSQTMGHDKMYWYQQDPGMELHLIHYSYGVNSTEKGDLSSESTVSRIRTEHFPLTLESARPSHTSQYLCASSALGQTTGELFFGEGSRLTVL.

This clonotype came up many times. The gene calls are TRBV20-1 and TRBJ2-3; D may be TRBD2 (6 bases). This CDR3 spans 14 amino acids. V lost 6 bases to trimming and J lost 2 bases, with 15 bases between them. Germline loops: CDR1 DFQATT, CDR2 SNEGSKA (reference sequence). Written as DNA, the CDR3 is TGCAGTGCCAAAGAGGCGGGGTCCACAGATACGCAGTATTTT. Its translation is CSAKEAGSTDTQYF.

The rearrangement joins TRBV27 to TRBJ2-6; D is unresolved. The CDR3 has 17 amino acids. Trimming pared 8 bases from V and 0 bases from J, leaving 17 bases between. Per germline, CDR1 MNHEY and CDR2 SMNVEV (reference sequence). CDR3 in DNA: TGTGCCAGCGCTAGGTACACCCTCCTCTCTGGGGCCAACGTCCTGACTTTC. Protein product: CASARYTLLSGANVLTF.

The rearrangement links TRBV29-1 to TRBJ2-2; D not resolved. Germline CDR1 reads SQVTM; CDR2 reads ANQGSEA. The CDR3 contains 13 residues. The germline V and J ends were trimmed by 4 bases and 2 bases, with 8 bases remaining between them. Here the CDR3 reads CSVAQSNTGELFF. The DNA of the CDR3 is TGCAGCGTTGCCCAGAGTAACACCGGGGAGCTGTTTTTT.

The table lists this clonotype with a few counts. The chain couples TRBV6-5 to TRBJ2-3; 7 bases are shared with TRBD1. CDR3 length: 15 residues. Germline values: CDR1 MNHEY, CDR2 SVGAGI. The junction had 10 bases not matched to a gene; V was cut back by 4 bases and J by 6 bases. For the CDR3, the DNA is TGTGCCAGCAGTTCAAGGACAGGCGGACCTGATACGCAGTATTTT. Encoded protein: CASSSRTGGPDTQYF.

This sequence joins TRBV28 and TRBJ2-7; 7 bases match TRBD1. The J call is doubtful: the DNA matches TRBJ2-5 better. Germline CDR1 is MDHEN and CDR2 is SYDVKM. This CDR3 has 20 residues. The CDR3 loop reads CASSFPVGDRAGPNRKTQYF. The CDR3 DNA sequence: TGTGCCAGCAGTTTCCCGGTGGGCGACAGGGCCGGGCCCAACAGGAAGACCCAGTACTTC.

This clonotype showed up just a few times. The chain uses TRBV5-1 and TRBJ2-7, with 8 bases lining up with TRBD1. After removal of 2 bases from V and 3 bases from J, the junction contained 7 bases not matched to a gene. Germline V gives CDR1 SGHRS, CDR2 YFSETQ. There are 15 residues in the CDR3. The CDR3 region is CASSFQTGDFYEQYF. The DNA for the CDR3 is TGCGCCAGCAGCTTCCAGACAGGGGACTTCTACGAGCAGTACTTC.

The CDR3 protein is CASSPQGALDEQYF. The CDR3 DNA sequence: TGTGCCAGCAGCCCACAGGGGGCGCTGGACGAGCAGTACTTC. The chain recombines TRBV11-1 with TRBJ2-7; 9 bases align to TRBD1. Germline lookup yields CDR1 SGHAT and CDR2 FQDESV (reference sequence). This CDR3 has 14 amino acids. The V segment lost 5 bases and the J segment 5 bases; nucleotides outside the gene matches: 7.

The chain recombines TRBV12-3 or TRBV12-4 with TRBJ2-7; D is perhaps TRBD2 (6 bases). Judging by the DNA end, TRBJ2-5 fits better; the J call may be wrong. The CDR3 length is 14 residues. CDR3 sequence (DNA): TGTGCCAGCACCTGGGGGGACCGAGGGGAGACCCAGTACTTC. It codes for CASTWGDRGETQYF.

This sequence joins TRBV21-1 and TRBJ2-1; TRBD2 was called by the table and not checked on the DNA. TRBV21-1 is marked as a pseudogene. The CDR3 is made up of 17 amino acids. The CDR3 DNA reads as TGTGCCAGCAGCAAAGGCCCCAGCGGGGGGGTCTACAATGAGCAGTTCTTC. Residues: CASSKGPSGGVYNEQFF.

The chain couples TRBV5-6 to TRBJ2-7, with 10 bases aligning to TRBD2. The CDR3 extends over 18 amino acids. Unmatched junction bases numbered 17, after V lost 1 base and J lost 7 bases. Germline lookup yields CDR1 SGHDT and CDR2 YYEEEE. CDR3 DNA: TGTGCCAGCAGCTTGAGTCCGGCTAGCGGGGGAACTTGGAATGAGCAGTACTTC. The encoded protein is CASSLSPASGGTWNEQYF.

The J gene is TRBJ2-2, the V gene TRBV11-2, with no clear D. This CDR3 is built from 14 residues. The germline CDR1 and CDR2 sequences are SGHAT and FQNNGV. V lost 1 base and J lost 1, with 4 bases in between. The CDR3: CASSLGWNTGELFF. The CDR3 nucleotides are TGTGCCAGCAGCTTAGGATGGAACACCGGGGAGCTGTTTTTT.

A few counts support this clonotype. CDR3 nucleotide sequence: TGCAGTGCTAGCGCGAGCGGGGGGGCTTATGAGCAGTTCTTC. It translates to CSASASGGAYEQFF. The chain employs TRBV20-1 and TRBJ2-1; 10 nucleotides align to TRBD2. CDR1 is DFQATT and CDR2 is SNEGSKA in the germline V gene (reference sequence). The CDR3 covers 14 residues. The ends lost 3 bases at V and 8 bases at J; junction bases unmatched: 7.

CDR3 DNA sequence: TGTGCCAGCACCAGGGCGGGACTTGATGGCTACGAGCAGTACTTC. It is translated as CASTRAGLDGYEQYF. The chain employs TRBV6-2 or TRBV6-3 and TRBJ2-7, with D possibly TRBD2 on 6 matching bases. The CDR3 sequence is 15 residues long. Trimming pared 7 bases from V and 3 bases from J, leaving 19 bases between. The germline CDR1 and CDR2 sequences are MNHEY and SVGEGT.

There are a few counts of this clonotype. J is TRBJ2-3 and V is TRBV7-2, with D hard to call. The CDR3 extends over 12 amino acids. From germline, CDR1 is SGHTA and CDR2 FQGNSA. Trimming took off 5 bases at V and 4 bases at J, with 7 bases between the two ends. CDR3 sequence reads: CASSQYADTQYF. The CDR3 bases are TGTGCCAGCAGCCAGTACGCAGATACGCAGTATTTT.

CDR3 in DNA: TGCAGTGCTAGAGACTGGCTAGCGGGGGGCCAGTTGAATGAGCAGTTCTTC. It is translated as CSARDWLAGGQLNEQFF. This chain joins TRBV20-1 and TRBJ2-1; 11 nucleotides agree with TRBD2. CDR3 length: 17 amino acids. The germline CDR1 and CDR2 sequences are DFQATT and SNEGSKA (reference sequence). The trim removed 0 bases at V and 7 bases at J, leaving 11 bases unmatched.

This rearrangement joins TRBV5-6 to TRBJ1-5, with 9 bases matching TRBD1. The trim removed 3 bases at V and 0 bases at J, leaving 10 bases unmatched. This CDR3 is 18 amino acids long. Germline loops: CDR1 SGHDT, CDR2 YYEEEE. CDR3 protein: CASSSRTGEGYSNQPQHF. In nucleotides, the CDR3 is TGTGCCAGCAGCTCCCGGACAGGGGAAGGGTATAGCAATCAGCCCCAGCATTTT.

This sequence joins TRBV7-9 and TRBJ2-3; D might be TRBD2 (6 bases). Germline V gene sequence: CDR1 SEHNR, CDR2 FQNEAQ (reference sequence). The V end lost 3 bases, the J end lost 4 bases, and 14 bases lay between the germline ends. There are 15 residues in the CDR3. The CDR3 loop reads CASSLRLVSADTQYF. CDR3 in DNA: TGTGCCAGCAGCTTGAGACTAGTTTCGGCAGATACGCAGTATTTT.